Following are 17 T cell receptor beta chains from one sample sequenced in a study of OX40 agonist ivuxolimab in advanced cancers. Sequencing used immunoSEQ multiplex PCR; TCRdb keeps in-frame clones, though not all of them. The table lists approximately 90,000 clones, around 90% of them singletons. The sequencing here drew on CD4+ or CD8+ T cells sorted from blood, taken in a trial of the OX40 agonist ivuxolimab. These receptors were taken from an adult with an advanced solid tumor such as melanoma, head and neck, liver or kidney cancer.

This clone was picked up one time. This chain connects TRBV28 to TRBJ1-5; D is possibly TRBD1 (5 bases). There are 13 residues in the CDR3. V was cut by 6 bases and J by 9 bases, with 15 bases left in between. CDR1 is MDHEN and CDR2 is SYDVKM in the germline V gene. CDR3 sequence: CASSLTLGRPQHF. The CDR3, as DNA: TGTGCCAGCAGCTTAACGTTGGGGCGGCCCCAGCATTTT.

This rearrangement joins TRBV19 to TRBJ1-2; D not resolved. The V end lost 1 base, the J end lost 4 bases, and 13 bases lay between the germline ends. The CDR3 is made up of 15 amino acids. Germline V gene data show CDR1 as LNHDA and CDR2 as SQIVND (reference sequence). This CDR3 is CASSIVSIPGYGYTF. CDR3 sequence (DNA): TGTGCCAGTAGTATAGTGTCAATCCCAGGCTATGGCTACACCTTC.

The J gene is TRBJ1-4, the V gene TRBV19; no clear D. V gave up 5 bases and J gave up 13 bases, with 11 bases separating them. CDR3 size: 11 residues. Looked up from germline, CDR1 is LNHDA and CDR2 is SQIVND (reference sequence). The CDR3 loop is CASSFSSLLFF. CDR3 nucleotide sequence: TGTGCCAGTAGTTTCTCATCCTTACTGTTTTTT. Supplemented by reference TRBV19 and TRBJ1-4, the full variable domain reads DGGITQSPKYLFRKEGQNVTLSCEQNLNHDAMYWYRQDPGQGLRLIYYSQIVNDFQKGDIAEGYSVSREKKESFPLTVTSAQKNPTAFYLCASSFSSLLFFGSGTQLSVL.

This chain joins TRBV19 and TRBJ2-7, with TRBD1 matching over 7 bases. Trimming took 5 bases from V and 2 from J; bases not matched to a gene: 9. Germline V lookup: CDR1 LNHDA, CDR2 SQIVND (reference sequence). The CDR3 runs to 15 residues. The CDR3 here is CASSRDSSFPYEQYF. The DNA of the CDR3 is TGTGCCAGTAGTCGGGACAGCTCTTTTCCCTACGAGCAGTACTTC.

The chain employs TRBV10-2 and TRBJ1-4, with D possibly matching TRBD1 (5 bases). This CDR3 contains 14 residues. The ends were cut back, 0 bases at V and 8 bases at J, with 10 bases in the middle. The V gene's germline CDR1 is WSHSY and CDR2 SAAADI. In DNA, the CDR3 is TGCGCCAGCAGTGAGTCAGTAAAGGGGGAAAAACTGTTTTTT. It translates to CASSESVKGEKLFF.

This chain joins TRBV9 and TRBJ2-3; D is unclear. Germline loops: CDR1 SGDLS, CDR2 YYNGEE. The V and J ends lost 3 bases and 3 bases respectively, with 20 bases between them. CDR3 length: 17 residues. The CDR3 protein is CASSEGEKNLVTDTQYF. The CDR3 DNA is TGTGCCAGCAGCGAAGGCGAAAAAAATCTGGTTACAGATACGCAGTATTTT.

This clone showed up just a few times. The chain combines TRBV30 with TRBJ1-5; D is unresolved. CDR1 and CDR2 from the germline V gene are GTSNPN and SVGIG (reference sequence). The V end was cut by 1 base, the J end by 4 bases, with 8 bases between. The CDR3 has 13 amino acids. CDR3 bases: TGTGCCTGGAGTGCTCAACAGAATCAGCCCCAGCATTTT. Translating gives CAWSAQQNQPQHF.

The rearrangement links TRBV6-6 to TRBJ1-1; no clear D. Germline CDR1 and CDR2: MNHNY and SVGAGI (reference sequence). The CDR3 is 14 amino acids. Trimming took off 5 bases at V and 4 bases at J, with 14 bases between the two ends. CDR3 sequence: CASSPPAVATEAFF. In DNA, the CDR3 is TGTGCCAGCAGTCCTCCTGCGGTGGCCACTGAAGCTTTCTTT.

This chain joins TRBV29-1 and TRBJ2-5; 7 bases line up with TRBD1. CDR1 and CDR2 from the germline V gene are SQVTM and ANQGSEA. Unmatched junction bases numbered 8, after V lost 5 bases and J lost 5 bases. The CDR3 has 13 residues. The CDR3 spells CSVLRGQGETQYF. CDR3 bases: TGCAGCGTTCTAAGGGGGCAGGGGGAGACCCAGTACTTC.

The V gene is TRBV27, the J gene TRBJ1-5; D gene unclear. Between the trimmed V and J ends, which lost 4 bases and 5 bases, there was a span of 15 bases. The CDR3 is made up of 15 amino acids. CDR1 is MNHEY and CDR2 is SMNVEV in the germline V gene (reference sequence). The CDR3 nucleotides are TGTGCCAGCAGTTACCGGGCAGCATTCTATCAGCCCCAGCATTTT. Its protein product is CASSYRAAFYQPQHF.

The chain links TRBV4-2 to TRBJ1-4; no firm D call. This CDR3 spans 17 amino acids. Germline CDR1 reads LGHNA; CDR2 reads YNFKEQ. The V end lost 0 bases, the J end lost 7 bases, and 18 bases lay between the germline ends. The CDR3 DNA sequence: TGTGCCAGCAGCCAAGAGGCCGGACCTGGATTACCTGAAAAACTGTTTTTT. Encoded protein: CASSQEAGPGLPEKLFF.

The rearrangement links TRBV18 to TRBJ1-1, with D maybe TRBD1 (6 bases). Trimming shortened V by 5 bases and J by 2 bases, and 18 bases separated the two germline ends. Germline lookup yields CDR1 KGHSH and CDR2 LQKENI. This CDR3 contains 16 residues. The CDR3 is CASSWGAAKGNTEAFF. CDR3 coding DNA: TGTGCCAGCTCATGGGGGGCCGCAAAGGGTAACACTGAAGCTTTCTTT. Together with reference TRBV18 and TRBJ1-1, the CDR3 gives the full variable domain: NAGVMQNPRHLVRRRGQEARLRCSPMKGHSHVYWYRQLPEEGLKFMVYLQKENIIDESGMPKERFSAEFPKEGPSILRIQQVVRGDSAAYFCASSWGAAKGNTEAFFGQGTRLTVV.

The gene calls are TRBV9 and TRBJ2-1; D perhaps matches TRBD2 (5 bases). The CDR3 totals 15 residues. Deletions cut 0 bases from V and 6 bases from J, with 13 bases between. Germline-derived CDR1 and CDR2 are SGDLS and YYNGEE. CDR3 residues: CASSVAEGRGNEQFF. CDR3 in DNA: TGTGCCAGCAGCGTAGCTGAGGGTAGAGGCAATGAGCAGTTCTTC.

This chain links TRBV9 with TRBJ2-2, with 8 positions matching TRBD2. Germline CDR1 is SGDLS and CDR2 is YYNGEE. V was clipped by 2 bases and J by 0 bases; unmatched bases: 3. The CDR3 sequence is 16 residues long. CDR3 residues: CASSVAGGANTGELFF. CDR3 sequence (DNA): TGTGCCAGCAGCGTCGCGGGGGGTGCGAACACCGGGGAGCTGTTTTTT.

The chain is built from TRBV4-1 and TRBJ1-4; D unclear. Per the germline V gene, CDR1 is MGHRA and CDR2 is YSYEKL. Trimming pared 6 bases from V and 1 base from J, leaving 12 bases between. The CDR3 totals 15 residues. The CDR3 here is CASSSGWETNEKLFF. The CDR3 DNA reads as TGCGCCAGCAGTTCGGGGTGGGAAACTAATGAAAAACTGTTTTTT.

The chain combines TRBV18 with TRBJ2-1, with TRBD2 matching 10 bases. Per the germline V gene, CDR1 is KGHSH and CDR2 is LQKENI. The CDR3 has 16 amino acids. V shed 2 bases and J 4 bases; nucleotides not matched to a gene: 5. The CDR3 here is CASSPSQAGGYNEQFF. DNA of the CDR3: TGTGCCAGCTCACCAAGTCAAGCGGGAGGGTACAATGAGCAGTTCTTC.

This rearrangement joins TRBV11-2 to TRBJ2-7; 8 positions match TRBD1. The germline CDR1 and CDR2 sequences are SGHAT and FQNNGV. V lost 2 bases and J lost 3; bases outside the gene matches: 3. CDR3 size: 14 residues. The CDR3 coding sequence is TGTGCCAGCAGCTTAAGTGACAGGGGCTACGAGCAGTACTTC. Its protein is CASSLSDRGYEQYF.